The 13 T cell receptor beta chains presented below share a single source sample, sequenced in a study of blood T cell repertoires in COVID-19. This table comes from immunoSEQ multiplex PCR, and its TCRdb copy is limited to in-frame clones, with some not included. This table holds 200,000 to 300,000 clones, 86% found once. The sample comprised peripheral blood. The receptor source for this set is a woman aged 60-70 years who had recovered from COVID-19.

V is TRBV10-3 and J is TRBJ2-5, with a tentative D call TRBD1 (6 bases). V was trimmed by 3 bases and J by 5 bases, leaving 19 bases between them. Looked up from germline, CDR1 is ENHRY and CDR2 is SYGVKD. This CDR3 is built from 16 residues. Written as DNA, the CDR3 is TGTGCCATCAGTGACCCCCCCCGACAGGCGGAGGAGACCCAGTACTTC. Translating gives CAISDPPRQAEETQYF.

The gene calls are TRBV20-1 and TRBJ2-5; the D gene is possibly TRBD1 (6 bases). CDR3 size: 15 residues. Germline loops: CDR1 DFQATT, CDR2 SNEGSKA (reference sequence). V gave up 3 bases and J gave up 5 bases, with 19 bases separating them. The CDR3 DNA reads as TGCAGTGCTAGTATTACGTTGCAGGGGCCTGAGACCCAGTACTTC. Its translation: CSASITLQGPETQYF.

The chain links TRBV23-1 to TRBJ2-7, with D possibly matching TRBD1 (5 bases). TRBV23-1 counts as an open reading frame of uncertain function. The CDR3 runs to 14 residues. V dropped 4 bases and J dropped 1 base, with 11 bases sitting between them. The CDR3 protein is CASSRPTASYEQYF. For the CDR3, the DNA is TGCGCCAGCAGTCGGCCGACAGCATCCTACGAGCAGTACTTC.

The chain is built from TRBV12-5 and TRBJ1-1; D is unresolved. CDR3 length: 13 residues. V was clipped by 1 base and J by 10 bases, with 13 bases between them. CDR1 LGHNT and CDR2 FRNRAP come from the germline V gene. The CDR3 loop reads CASGLDGGEGAFF. The CDR3 DNA is TGTGCTAGTGGTTTGGACGGCGGGGAGGGAGCTTTCTTT.

The CDR3 region has the DNA TGTGCCATCAGGGTGGACCCCTCAGGGGGCACTGAAGCTTTCTTT. Translation gives CAIRVDPSGGTEAFF. V gene TRBV10-3 combines with J gene TRBJ1-1; 7 nucleotides line up with TRBD1. Germline assignment: CDR1 ENHRY and CDR2 SYGVKD. The length of the CDR3 is 15 residues. V lost 6 bases and J lost 4; bases outside the gene matches: 11.

CDR3 nucleotide sequence: TGCGCCAGCAGCCCAGTGACAGGGTATGGAAACACCATATATTTT. It codes for CASSPVTGYGNTIYF. V and J are TRBV4-1 and TRBJ1-3, with 7 bases that match TRBD1. CDR3 size: 15 residues. Germline loops: CDR1 MGHRA, CDR2 YSYEKL. V was pared by 4 bases and J by 3 bases, with 6 bases of the junction left unmatched.

The chain couples TRBV18 to TRBJ2-7; the D gene is possibly TRBD2 (6 bases). V was shortened by 6 bases and J by 3 bases, with 15 bases between the two germline ends. CDR3 length: 14 amino acids. The V gene's germline CDR1 is KGHSH and CDR2 LQKENI. The CDR3 spells CASSPGSSGYEQYF. CDR3 nucleotides: TGTGCCAGCTCCCCGGGTAGTAGCGGCTACGAGCAGTACTTC.

The chain has TRBV15 and TRBJ1-4; D is undetermined. This CDR3 comprises 16 residues. Germline loops: CDR1 LNHNV, CDR2 YYDKDF (reference sequence). Deletions cut 3 bases from V and 3 bases from J, with 14 bases between. The CDR3: CATSRDLWEANEKLFF. The CDR3 coding sequence is TGTGCCACCAGCAGGGACCTTTGGGAGGCTAATGAAAAACTGTTTTTT.

For the CDR3, the DNA is TGTGCCAGCAGTCTAAGGTACAGCGGTAATTCACCCCTCCACTTT. Encoded protein: CASSLRYSGNSPLHF. The genes are TRBV7-8 and TRBJ1-6; D not certain. Trimming stripped 6 bases from V and 6 bases from J, with 15 bases between. Germline CDR1 SGHVS, CDR2 FQNEAQ. The CDR3 totals 15 residues.

The DNA of the CDR3 is TGTGCCAGCAGCCAAGATCGGCAGGGCTGGCAGCCCCAGCATTTT. Its translation is CASSQDRQGWQPQHF. This chain links TRBV3-1 (or the pseudogene TRBV3-2) with TRBJ1-5, with a possible D match to TRBD1 (5 bases). CDR1 LGHDT and CDR2 YNNKEL come from the germline V gene (reference sequence). This CDR3 spans 15 amino acids. Trimming removed 0 bases at V and 7 bases at J, with 13 bases between.

The chain uses TRBV11-1 and TRBJ2-5; 9 bases align to TRBD1. The V gene's germline CDR1 is SGHAT and CDR2 FQDESV (reference sequence). CDR3 length equals 15 residues. With 6 bases clipped from V and 2 bases from J, the junction kept 7 bases outside the gene matches. CDR3 DNA sequence: TGTGCCAGCAGGGTTGGGACAGGGAGGCAAGAGACCCAGTACTTC. It codes for CASRVGTGRQETQYF.

The V call is TRBV7-6, the J call TRBJ1-2, with D tentatively TRBD1 (6 bases). Trimming removed 1 base from V and 7 bases from J, with 16 bases in between. This CDR3 spans 15 amino acids. Germline CDR1 reads SGHVS; CDR2 reads FNYEAQ. The CDR3, as DNA: TGTGCCAGCAGCTTAGTCGGTTCAGGGGCGGGTGGCTACACCTTC. Protein: CASSLVGSGAGGYTF.

The chain couples TRBV5-6 to TRBJ1-4; D call uncertain. The germline V gene has CDR1 SGHDT and CDR2 YYEEEE. CDR3 length equals 15 residues. V dropped 0 bases and J dropped 1 base, with 7 bases sitting between them. CDR3 DNA sequence: TGTGCCAGCAGCTTGGCGGGAGTAACTAATGAAAAACTGTTTTTT. Residues: CASSLAGVTNEKLFF. Together with reference TRBV5-6 and TRBJ1-4, the CDR3 gives the full variable domain: DAGVTQSPTHLIKTRGQQVTLRCSPKSGHDTVSWYQQALGQGPQFIFQYYEEEERQRGNFPDRFSGHQFPNYSSELNVNALLLGDSALYLCASSLAGVTNEKLFFGSGTQLSVL.